A single sample is the source of the 5 T cell receptor beta chains below, sequenced in a study of CD8+ T cells in alopecia areata. The sequencing template was cDNA reverse transcribed from extracted RNA. Using immunoSEQ multiplex PCR, the repertoire was profiled, and TCRdb retains in-frame clones only, with some absent. The table lists 100,000 to 150,000 clones, roughly 54% of them singletons. This specimen was CD4+ T cells sorted from blood, taken at week 0. The receptors come from a human donor with alopecia areata.

The chain uses TRBV6-6 and TRBJ1-5, with D tentatively TRBD1 (5 bases). Trimming cost V 0 bases and J 2 bases, with 8 bases left between them. Germline CDR1 is MNHNY and CDR2 is SVGAGI (reference sequence). The length of the CDR3 is 15 residues. The CDR3 is CASSYSSGRNQPQHF. The CDR3 bases are TGTGCCAGCAGTTACTCCTCGGGACGCAATCAGCCCCAGCATTTT.

The V call is TRBV5-4, the J call TRBJ1-6; D gene uncertain. Trimming shortened V by 7 bases and J by 5 bases, and 16 bases separated the two germline ends. Germline V gene data show CDR1 as SGHNT and CDR2 as YYREEE (reference sequence). The CDR3 is 15 residues long. Here the CDR3 DNA reads TGTGCCAGCGGAGAGACCGGAGACAATAATTCACCCCTCCACTTT. Residues: CASGETGDNNSPLHF.

The chain couples TRBV30 to TRBJ1-4; 11 bases are a match to TRBD1. Germline V gene lookup returns CDR1 GTSNPN and CDR2 SVGIG (reference sequence). V was pared by 2 bases and J by 8 bases, with 7 bases of the junction left unmatched. CDR3 size: 15 residues. The CDR3 sequence: CAWSPGQGAAEKLFF. The DNA for the CDR3 is TGTGCCTGGAGTCCCGGACAGGGGGCGGCGGAAAAACTGTTTTTT.

V is TRBV29-1 and J is TRBJ2-5, with 9 bases that match TRBD1. The junction had 3 bases not matched to a gene; V was cut back by 3 bases and J by 4 bases. CDR3 length equals 13 residues. Germline V lookup: CDR1 SQVTM, CDR2 ANQGSEA. CDR3 in amino acids: CSVEGQGTETQYF. In nucleotides, the CDR3 is TGCAGCGTTGAGGGACAGGGAACAGAGACCCAGTACTTC.

The V call is TRBV27, the J call TRBJ1-1; tentative D call: TRBD1 (6 bases). Trimming pared 7 bases from V and 5 bases from J, leaving 11 bases between. The CDR3 length is 12 residues. Germline CDR1 is MNHEY and CDR2 is SMNVEV (reference sequence). This chain's CDR3 is CASKGGDTEAFF. DNA for the CDR3: TGTGCCAGCAAAGGGGGAGATACTGAAGCTTTCTTT.